This T cell receptor (beta chain) originates from a study of T cell repertoires in cytomegalovirus infection. Study information: CMV infection together with matching HLA type was indicated by public TCR beta signatures.

The CDR3 is 13 residues long. Trimming took 4 bases from V and 6 from J, leaving 10 bases between them. Per germline, CDR1 SGHNT and CDR2 YENEEA. This clonotype was seen a few times. MiXCR, run by TCRdb on the reads, gives a single entry per CDR3 protein. This sample has 600,000 to 800,000 distinct CDR3 sequences, with less than 25% found just once. The source of this sequence is a human donor in good health (CMV status not recorded). Some clones in this sample may be carry-over from other donors' samples. The specimen was CD8+ T cells from PBMCs. The chain recombines TRBV11-3 with TRBJ2-1, with D uncertain. The CDR3 bases are TGTGCCAGCAGCTCCGCTCCGGGCAATGAGCAGTTCTTC. Encoded protein: CASSSAPGNEQFF. Filled out from reference TRBV11-3 and TRBJ2-1, the complete variable domain reads EAGVVQSPRYKIIEKKQPVAFWCNPISGHNTLYWYLQNLGQGPELLIRYENEEAVDDSQLPKDRFSAERLKGVDSTLKIQPAELGDSAVYLCASSSAPGNEQFFGPGTRLTVL.